This TCR beta chain was obtained from a study of blood T cells in healthy people across ages. General observations from the study: For the donors, CMV status was unknown and possibly confounded expanded clonotype changes.

Germline CDR1 is SEHNR and CDR2 is FQNEAQ (reference sequence). The CDR3 covers 12 residues. Combining a sample-barcoded 5' primer with a J-beta primer mix, a second PCR ran for 7 to 11 cycles. MiXCR was run by TCRdb on the 5' RACE reads, yielding one entry per CDR3 protein. The profile shows about 800,000 distinct CDR3 sequences, about 25% of them singletons. Regarding this clonotype: Its specificity is unknown. One junction end does not reproduce the germline sequence, and a read error may be involved.

In addition, the sample was reused for a study of T cells of mothers and their children.

The chain has TRBV7-9 and TRBJ1-2; the D is unclear. This sequence originates from a boy between 5 and 17 years old in good health. Sequenced material: blood. As DNA, the CDR3 is TGTGCCAGCAGCTTCGGAGACGGAGGGCTAATATTC. This codes for CASSFGDGGLIF.